Presented here are 14 T cell receptor beta chains from one specimen sequenced in a study of cytomegalovirus exposure and HLA in healthy donors. With 60 Vbeta and 13 Jbeta primers, the PCR was carried out. Assay used: immunoSEQ multiplex PCR; TCRdb lists only in-frame clones, some missing. The table has roughly 200,000 clones, 73% seen once. Specimen: PBMCs. These receptors came from a woman aged 25 to 45 in good health and CMV-seronegative.

The V and J genes are TRBV30 and TRBJ2-7, with TRBD1 matching over 11 bases. The CDR3 extends over 14 amino acids. Germline CDR1 is GTSNPN and CDR2 is SVGIG (reference sequence). The trim removed 1 base at V and 2 bases at J, leaving 1 base unmatched. CDR3 residues: CAWSAGQGAYEQYF. The CDR3 bases are TGTGCCTGGAGTGCGGGACAGGGGGCCTACGAGCAGTACTTC. Drawing the rest from reference TRBV30 and TRBJ2-7, the complete variable domain is SQTIHQWPATLVQPVGSPLSLECTVEGTSNPNLYWYRQAAGRGLQLLFYSVGIGQISSEVPQNLSASRPQDRQFILSSKKLLLSDSGFYLCAWSAGQGAYEQYFGPGTRLTVT.

The V call is TRBV7-9, the J call TRBJ1-1; perhaps TRBD1 as D (6 bases). The germline CDR1 and CDR2 sequences are SEHNR and FQNEAQ (reference sequence). The CDR3 spans 13 residues. The CDR3 here is CVGGGGVNTEAFF. The CDR3, as DNA: TGTGTAGGGGGGGGAGGAGTGAACACTGAAGCTTTCTTT.

The CDR3 spells CASSPPGGSLGGSEAFF. As DNA, the CDR3 is TGTGCCAGCTCACCACCCGGGGGGAGTCTAGGGGGATCTGAAGCTTTCTTT. V and J are TRBV18 and TRBJ1-1; tentative D call: TRBD1 (6 bases). V lost 0 bases, J lost 6 bases, and 20 bases lay in between. The CDR3 has 17 amino acids. The germline gives CDR1 KGHSH, CDR2 LQKENI.

The rearrangement uses TRBV2 and TRBJ2-5, with a weak D call TRBD1 (6 bases). The assigned J gene may be wrong: the sequence end matches TRBJ2-7 better. The CDR3 spans 15 residues. The germline CDR1 and CDR2 sequences are SNHLY and FYNNEI. CDR3 DNA sequence: TGTGCCACCAGACCTTCAGGGGTCCCCTCCTACGAGCAGTACTTC. Protein product: CATRPSGVPSYEQYF.

The rearrangement links TRBV4-1 to TRBJ1-2, with D uncertain. The length of the CDR3 is 15 residues. Germline V gene data show CDR1 as MGHRA and CDR2 as YSYEKL. Trimming left V 1 base short and J 4 bases short, with 13 bases between. CDR3 DNA sequence: TGCGCCAGCAGCCAAGTGGCTCAGGAACTCTATGGCTACACCTTC. Its translation is CASSQVAQELYGYTF.

This clone has a handful of counts. V usage is TRBV7-9 and J usage is TRBJ1-4; possibly TRBD1 for D (6 bases). Germline assignment: CDR1 SEHNR and CDR2 FQNEAQ (reference sequence). V lost 2 bases and J lost 8, with 15 bases in between. This CDR3 spans 15 amino acids. In DNA form, the CDR3 reads TGTGCCAGCAGCTTACGGACAGAAACGCCCGAAAAACTGTTTTTT. Its translation: CASSLRTETPEKLFF. The variable domain in full, with the rest retrieved from reference TRBV7-9 and TRBJ1-4, is DTGVSQNPRHKITKRGQNVTFRCDPISEHNRLYWYRQTLGQGPEFLTYFQNEAQLEKSRLLSDRFSAERPKGSFSTLEIQRTEQGDSAMYLCASSLRTETPEKLFFGSGTQLSVL.

The V gene is TRBV6-5, the J gene TRBJ1-1; 7 nucleotides align to TRBD1. Losses at the gene ends were 5 bases for V and 5 bases for J; bases not matched to a gene: 11. Germline loops: CDR1 MNHEY, CDR2 SVGAGI. This CDR3 has 15 residues. The CDR3: CASSKLRTGRTEAFF. DNA for the CDR3: TGTGCCAGCAGTAAGCTACGGACAGGTCGGACTGAAGCTTTCTTT.

This clone came up a few times. The chain joins TRBV27 to TRBJ1-6, with TRBD1 identical over 8 bases. The J segment lost 6 bases and the V segment lost 5 bases, leaving 3 bases of the junction unmatched. This CDR3 contains 14 residues. Per germline, CDR1 MNHEY and CDR2 SMNVEV (reference sequence). The CDR3 bases are TGTGCCAGCAGTAAGGGACAGGTTAATTCACCCCTCCACTTT. It codes for CASSKGQVNSPLHF.

This chain's CDR3 is CASSPTGGSGTYNEQFF. The CDR3 DNA reads as TGTGCCAGCAGCCCGACAGGGGGCTCGGGCACCTACAATGAGCAGTTCTTC. This chain uses TRBV6-4 with TRBJ2-1; 10 positions agree with TRBD1. The CDR3 runs 17 residues. The germline V gene encodes CDR1 MRHNA and CDR2 SNTAGT. V shed 6 bases and J 2 bases; nucleotides not matched to a gene: 10.

This clone was observed a single time. The same CDR3 also results from other DNA sequences found in this sample. The CDR3 DNA reads TGCGCCAGCAGCTTCCCCAGCTCCTACAATGAGCAGTTCTTC. This encodes CASSFPSSYNEQFF. The chain is built from TRBV5-1 and TRBJ2-1, with D unresolved. The CDR3 contains 14 residues. CDR1 and CDR2 (germline): SGHRS, YFSETQ. V was clipped by 2 bases and J by 0 bases, with 6 bases between them.

The chain recombines TRBV2 with TRBJ1-4; no reliable D call. This CDR3 spans 12 amino acids. Trimming removed 6 bases at V and 8 bases at J, with 10 bases between. From germline, CDR1 is SNHLY and CDR2 FYNNEI. CDR3 nucleotides: TGTGCCAGCAGGGGAGTATACGAAAAACTGTTTTTT. Protein sequence: CASRGVYEKLFF. The entire variable domain, with the rest obtained from reference TRBV2 and TRBJ1-4, is as follows: EPEVTQTPSHQVTQMGQEVILRCVPISNHLYFYWYRQILGQKVEFLVSFYNNEISEKSEIFDDQFSVERPDGSNFTLKIRSTKLEDSAMYFCASRGVYEKLFFGSGTQLSVL.

The V and J genes are TRBV19 and TRBJ2-1, with 9 bases lining up with TRBD2. The CDR3 consists of 16 residues. V was clipped by 1 base and J by 7 bases; unmatched bases: 8. Germline lookup yields CDR1 LNHDA and CDR2 SQIVND (reference sequence). The CDR3 reads CASSIGGGRGGNEQFF. The DNA of the CDR3 is TGTGCCAGTAGTATAGGAGGCGGGAGGGGTGGAAATGAGCAGTTCTTC.

The J gene is TRBJ2-7, the V gene TRBV18, with 9 nucleotides matching TRBD2. Losses at the gene ends were 5 bases for V and 4 bases for J; bases not matched to a gene: 12. The CDR3 sequence is 16 residues long. The V gene's germline CDR1 is KGHSH and CDR2 LQKENI. The CDR3 coding sequence is TGTGCCAGCTCATCGGGACTAGCAGCTAATACGTACGAGCAGTACTTC. Translated, it gives CASSSGLAANTYEQYF.

This clone showed up just a few times. The chain employs TRBV2 and TRBJ2-1; 10 bases fit TRBD2. This CDR3 comprises 14 residues. The germline CDR1 and CDR2 sequences are SNHLY and FYNNEI. Losses at the gene ends were 6 bases for V and 6 bases for J; bases not matched to a gene: 5. CDR3 sequence (DNA): TGTGCCAGCAGCGGGACTAGCGTAGGCAATGAGCAGTTCTTC. It specifies CASSGTSVGNEQFF.